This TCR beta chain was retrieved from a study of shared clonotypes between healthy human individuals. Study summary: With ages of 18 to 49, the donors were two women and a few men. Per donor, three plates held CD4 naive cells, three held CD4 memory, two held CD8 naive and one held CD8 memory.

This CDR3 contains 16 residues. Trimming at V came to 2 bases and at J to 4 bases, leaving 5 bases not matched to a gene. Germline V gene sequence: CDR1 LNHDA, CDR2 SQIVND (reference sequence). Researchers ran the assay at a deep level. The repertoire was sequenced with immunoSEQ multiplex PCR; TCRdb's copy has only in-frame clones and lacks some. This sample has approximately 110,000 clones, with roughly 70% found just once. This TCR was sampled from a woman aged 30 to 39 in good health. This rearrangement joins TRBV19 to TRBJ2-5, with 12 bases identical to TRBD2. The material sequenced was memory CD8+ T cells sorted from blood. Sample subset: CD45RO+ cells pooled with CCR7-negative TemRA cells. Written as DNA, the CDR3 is TGTGCCAGTAGTATACAGGGACTAGCGGGCCGAGAGACCCAGTACTTC. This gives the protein CASSIQGLAGRETQYF. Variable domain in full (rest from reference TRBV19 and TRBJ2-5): DGGITQSPKYLFRKEGQNVTLSCEQNLNHDAMYWYRQDPGQGLRLIYYSQIVNDFQKGDIAEGYSVSREKKESFPLTVTSAQKNPTAFYLCASSIQGLAGRETQYFGPGTRLLVL.